This T cell receptor beta chain came from a study of blood T cell repertoires in COVID-19. Repertoires were generated with immunoSEQ multiplex PCR, while TCRdb's copy carries only in-frame clones and drops some. This sample carries fewer than 600,000 clones, approximately 87% of them seen once, and the ten largest clones take around 1.9%. The study assigned cohorts using participant-reported clinical history. Donors in Cohort 3 counted as recovered after two negative PCRs, clearance, or symptom resolution. Sample: PBMCs or T cells enriched from blood (not recorded which). The sequence was obtained from a woman aged 40 to 50 who had recovered from COVID-19.

The DNA of the CDR3 is TGTGCCAGCAGCCAGAGATCCCGGGAACCTGAAGCTTTCTTT. It encodes CASSQRSREPEAFF. The rearrangement uses TRBV7-9 and TRBJ1-1, with D unclear. V gave up 5 bases and J gave up 6 bases, with 16 bases separating them. The V gene's germline CDR1 is SEHNR and CDR2 FQNEAQ (reference sequence). This CDR3 comprises 14 residues.